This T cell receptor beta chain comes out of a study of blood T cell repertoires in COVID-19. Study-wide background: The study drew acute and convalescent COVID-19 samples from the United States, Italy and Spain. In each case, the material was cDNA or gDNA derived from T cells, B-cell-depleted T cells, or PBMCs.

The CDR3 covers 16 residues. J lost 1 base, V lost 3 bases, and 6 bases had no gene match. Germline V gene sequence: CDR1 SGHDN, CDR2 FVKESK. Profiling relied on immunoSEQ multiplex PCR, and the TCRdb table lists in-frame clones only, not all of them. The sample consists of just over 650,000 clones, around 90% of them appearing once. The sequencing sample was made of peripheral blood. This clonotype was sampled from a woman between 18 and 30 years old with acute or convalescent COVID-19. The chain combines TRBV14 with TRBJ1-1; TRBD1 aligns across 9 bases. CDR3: CASSHAMGQGNTEAFF. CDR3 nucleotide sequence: TGTGCCAGCAGCCACGCGATGGGACAGGGGAACACTGAAGCTTTCTTT. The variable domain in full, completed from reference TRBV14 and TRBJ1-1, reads EAGVTQFPSHSVIEKGQTVTLRCDPISGHDNLYWYRRVMGKEIKFLLHFVKESKQDESGMPNNRFLAERTGGTYSTLKVQPAELEDSGVYFCASSHAMGQGNTEAFFGQGTRLTVV.